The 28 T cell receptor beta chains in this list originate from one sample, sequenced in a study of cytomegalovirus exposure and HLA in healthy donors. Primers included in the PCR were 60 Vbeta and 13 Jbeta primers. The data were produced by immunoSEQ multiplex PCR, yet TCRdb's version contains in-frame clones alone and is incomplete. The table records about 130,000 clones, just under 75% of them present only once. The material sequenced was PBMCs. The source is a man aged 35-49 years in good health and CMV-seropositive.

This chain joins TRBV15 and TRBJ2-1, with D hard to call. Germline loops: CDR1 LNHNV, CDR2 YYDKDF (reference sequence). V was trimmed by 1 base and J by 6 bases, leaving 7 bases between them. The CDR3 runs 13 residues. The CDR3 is CATSRALVNEQFF. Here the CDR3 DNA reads TGTGCCACCAGCAGAGCCCTAGTCAATGAGCAGTTCTTC.

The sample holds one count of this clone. The CDR3 region has the DNA TGTGCCAGTAGTATAGATCTATGGGGGGCTGGGGCCAACGTCCTGACTTTC. Translation gives CASSIDLWGAGANVLTF. This chain connects TRBV19 to TRBJ2-6; tentatively, D is TRBD2 (6 bases). This CDR3 comprises 17 residues. Germline CDR1 LNHDA, CDR2 SQIVND (reference sequence). Trimming cost V 0 bases and J 2 bases, with 11 bases left between them.

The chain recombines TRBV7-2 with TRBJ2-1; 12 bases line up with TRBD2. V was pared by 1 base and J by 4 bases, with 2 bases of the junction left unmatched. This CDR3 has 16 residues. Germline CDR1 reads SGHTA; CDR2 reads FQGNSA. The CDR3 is CASSLEGTSGYNEQFF. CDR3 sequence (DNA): TGTGCCAGCAGCTTAGAGGGGACTAGCGGGTACAATGAGCAGTTCTTC.

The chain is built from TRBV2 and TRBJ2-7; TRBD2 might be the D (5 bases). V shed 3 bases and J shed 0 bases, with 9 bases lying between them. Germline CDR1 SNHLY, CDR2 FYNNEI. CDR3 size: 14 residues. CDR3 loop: CASSDVRDSYEQYF. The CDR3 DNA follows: TGTGCCAGCAGTGATGTCCGGGACTCCTACGAGCAGTACTTC.

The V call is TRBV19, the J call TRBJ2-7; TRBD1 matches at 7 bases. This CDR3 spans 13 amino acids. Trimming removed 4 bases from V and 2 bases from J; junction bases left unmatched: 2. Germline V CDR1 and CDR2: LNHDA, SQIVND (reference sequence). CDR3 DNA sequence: TGTGCCAGTAGTACTACAGGGGCCTACGAGCAGTACTTC. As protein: CASSTTGAYEQYF. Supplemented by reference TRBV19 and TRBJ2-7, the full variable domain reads DGGITQSPKYLFRKEGQNVTLSCEQNLNHDAMYWYRQDPGQGLRLIYYSQIVNDFQKGDIAEGYSVSREKKESFPLTVTSAQKNPTAFYLCASSTTGAYEQYFGPGTRLTVT.

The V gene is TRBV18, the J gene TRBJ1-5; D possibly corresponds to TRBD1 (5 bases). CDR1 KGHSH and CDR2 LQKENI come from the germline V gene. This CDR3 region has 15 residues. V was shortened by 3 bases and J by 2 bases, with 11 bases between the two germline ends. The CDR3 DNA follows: TGTGCCAGCTCACCGGGGAGGGGTGGCAATCAGCCCCAGCATTTT. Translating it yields CASSPGRGGNQPQHF.

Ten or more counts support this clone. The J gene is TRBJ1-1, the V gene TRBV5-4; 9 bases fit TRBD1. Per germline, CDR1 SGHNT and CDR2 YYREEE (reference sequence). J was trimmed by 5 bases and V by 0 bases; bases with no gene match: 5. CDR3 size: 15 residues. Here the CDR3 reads CASSLAGQGVTEAFF. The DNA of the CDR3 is TGTGCCAGCAGCTTGGCGGGACAGGGAGTTACTGAAGCTTTCTTT.

CDR3 DNA sequence: TGTGCCAGCACCCGTCCCTTTTCTCAGGGCTACACCTTC. It yields the protein CASTRPFSQGYTF. This chain connects TRBV28 to TRBJ1-2, with D uncertain. This CDR3 contains 13 residues. Germline CDR1 MDHEN, CDR2 SYDVKM. The V end was cut by 7 bases, the J end by 8 bases, with 17 bases between.

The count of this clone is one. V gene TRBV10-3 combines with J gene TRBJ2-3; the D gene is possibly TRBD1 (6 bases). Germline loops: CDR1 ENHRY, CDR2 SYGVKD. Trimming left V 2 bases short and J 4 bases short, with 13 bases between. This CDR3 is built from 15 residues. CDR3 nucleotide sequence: TGTGCCATCAGTGAGATAACGACAGGTCCAGATACGCAGTATTTT. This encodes CAISEITTGPDTQYF.

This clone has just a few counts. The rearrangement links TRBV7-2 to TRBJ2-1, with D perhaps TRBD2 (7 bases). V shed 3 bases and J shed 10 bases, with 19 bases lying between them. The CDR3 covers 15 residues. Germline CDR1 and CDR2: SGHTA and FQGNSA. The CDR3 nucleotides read TGTGCCAGCAGCTTTGGGGGGGCCCACACAGTCGAGCAGTTCTTC. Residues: CASSFGGAHTVEQFF.

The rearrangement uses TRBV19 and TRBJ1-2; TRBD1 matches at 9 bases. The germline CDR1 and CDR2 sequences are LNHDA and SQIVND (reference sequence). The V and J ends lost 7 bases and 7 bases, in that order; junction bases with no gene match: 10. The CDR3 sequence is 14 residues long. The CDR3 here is CASNPRTGERGYTF. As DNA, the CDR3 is TGTGCCAGTAACCCTAGGACAGGGGAGCGTGGCTACACCTTC. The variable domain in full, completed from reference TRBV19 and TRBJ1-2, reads DGGITQSPKYLFRKEGQNVTLSCEQNLNHDAMYWYRQDPGQGLRLIYYSQIVNDFQKGDIAEGYSVSREKKESFPLTVTSAQKNPTAFYLCASNPRTGERGYTFGSGTRLTVV.

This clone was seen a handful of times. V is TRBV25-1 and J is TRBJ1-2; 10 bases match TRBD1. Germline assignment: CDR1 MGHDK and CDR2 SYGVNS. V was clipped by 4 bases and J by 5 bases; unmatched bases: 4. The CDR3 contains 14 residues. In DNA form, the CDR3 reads TGTGCCAGCAGTGTTCGGGGACAGGGGTATGGCTACACCTTC. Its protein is CASSVRGQGYGYTF.

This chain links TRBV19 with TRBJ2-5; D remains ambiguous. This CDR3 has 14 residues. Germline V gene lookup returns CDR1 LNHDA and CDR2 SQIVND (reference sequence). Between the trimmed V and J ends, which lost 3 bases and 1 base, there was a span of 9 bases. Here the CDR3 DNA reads TGTGCCAGTAGTATTACGCGGAGCCAAGAGACCCAGTACTTC. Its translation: CASSITRSQETQYF.

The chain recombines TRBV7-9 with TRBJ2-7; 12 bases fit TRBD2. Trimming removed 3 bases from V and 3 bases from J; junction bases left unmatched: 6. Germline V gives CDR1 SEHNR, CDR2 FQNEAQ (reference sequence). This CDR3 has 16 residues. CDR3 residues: CASSFHTSGRIYEQYF. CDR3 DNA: TGTGCCAGCAGCTTCCATACTAGCGGGAGGATCTACGAGCAGTACTTC.

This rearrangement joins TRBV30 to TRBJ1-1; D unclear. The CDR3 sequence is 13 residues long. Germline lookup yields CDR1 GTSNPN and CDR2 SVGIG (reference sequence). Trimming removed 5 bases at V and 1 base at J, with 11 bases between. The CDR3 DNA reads TGTGCCTGGGACTACGAGGGGAACACTGAAGCTTTCTTT. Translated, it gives CAWDYEGNTEAFF.

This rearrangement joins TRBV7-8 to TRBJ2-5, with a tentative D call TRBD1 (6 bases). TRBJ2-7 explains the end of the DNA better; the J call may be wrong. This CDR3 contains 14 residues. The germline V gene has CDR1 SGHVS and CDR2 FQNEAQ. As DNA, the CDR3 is TGTGCCAGCAGCTTCCGGGACACCTCCTACGAGCAGTACTTC. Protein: CASSFRDTSYEQYF.

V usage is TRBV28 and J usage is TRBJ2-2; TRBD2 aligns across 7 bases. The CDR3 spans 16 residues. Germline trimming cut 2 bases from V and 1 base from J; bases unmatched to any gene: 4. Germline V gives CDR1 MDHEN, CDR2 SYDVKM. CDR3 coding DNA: TGTGCCAGCAGTTTAGGGGCTAGCGGGAACACCGGGGAGCTGTTTTTT. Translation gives CASSLGASGNTGELFF.

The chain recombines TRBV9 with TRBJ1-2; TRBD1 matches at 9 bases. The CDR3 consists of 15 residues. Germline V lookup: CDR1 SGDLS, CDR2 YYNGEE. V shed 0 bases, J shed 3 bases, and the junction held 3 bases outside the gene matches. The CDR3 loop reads CASSVGGTGYYGYTF. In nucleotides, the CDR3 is TGTGCCAGCAGCGTAGGGGGGACAGGGTACTATGGCTACACCTTC.

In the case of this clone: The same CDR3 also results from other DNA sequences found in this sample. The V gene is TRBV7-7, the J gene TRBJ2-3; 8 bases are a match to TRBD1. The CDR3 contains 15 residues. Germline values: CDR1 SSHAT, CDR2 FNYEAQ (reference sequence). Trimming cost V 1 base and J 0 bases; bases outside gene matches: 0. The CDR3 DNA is TGTGCCAGCAGCTTAGGGACAGGGAGCACAGATACGCAGTATTTT. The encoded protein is CASSLGTGSTDTQYF.

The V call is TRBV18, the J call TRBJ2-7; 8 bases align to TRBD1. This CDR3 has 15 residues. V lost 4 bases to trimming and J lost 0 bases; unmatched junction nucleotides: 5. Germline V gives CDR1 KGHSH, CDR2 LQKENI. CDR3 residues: CASSRRTGSSYEQYF. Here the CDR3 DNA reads TGTGCCAGCTCACGAAGGACAGGGAGCTCCTACGAGCAGTACTTC.

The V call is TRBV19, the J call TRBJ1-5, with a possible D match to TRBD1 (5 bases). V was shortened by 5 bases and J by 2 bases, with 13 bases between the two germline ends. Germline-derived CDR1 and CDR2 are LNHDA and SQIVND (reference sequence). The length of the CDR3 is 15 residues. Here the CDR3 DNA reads TGTGCCAGTAGTTGGGGCCGAAGTGGCAATCAGCCCCAGCATTTT. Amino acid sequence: CASSWGRSGNQPQHF. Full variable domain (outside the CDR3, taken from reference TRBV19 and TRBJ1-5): DGGITQSPKYLFRKEGQNVTLSCEQNLNHDAMYWYRQDPGQGLRLIYYSQIVNDFQKGDIAEGYSVSREKKESFPLTVTSAQKNPTAFYLCASSWGRSGNQPQHFGDGTRLSIL.

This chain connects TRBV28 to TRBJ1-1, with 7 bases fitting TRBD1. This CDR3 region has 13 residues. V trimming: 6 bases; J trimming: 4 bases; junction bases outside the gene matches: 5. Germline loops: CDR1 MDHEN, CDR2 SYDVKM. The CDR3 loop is CASSANRGTEAFF. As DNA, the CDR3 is TGTGCCAGCAGCGCCAACAGGGGCACTGAAGCTTTCTTT.

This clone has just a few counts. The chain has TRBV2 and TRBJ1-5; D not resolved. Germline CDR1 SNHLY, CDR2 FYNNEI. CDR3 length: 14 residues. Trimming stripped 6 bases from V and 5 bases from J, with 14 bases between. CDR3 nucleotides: TGTGCCAGCAGAACCGTAACGCGGGATCAGCCCCAGCATTTT. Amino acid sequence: CASRTVTRDQPQHF.

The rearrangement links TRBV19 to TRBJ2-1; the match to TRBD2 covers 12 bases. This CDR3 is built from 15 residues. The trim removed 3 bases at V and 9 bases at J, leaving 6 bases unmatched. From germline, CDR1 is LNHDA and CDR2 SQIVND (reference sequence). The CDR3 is CASSIGLAGPGEQFF. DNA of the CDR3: TGTGCCAGTAGTATTGGACTAGCGGGACCCGGTGAGCAGTTCTTC.

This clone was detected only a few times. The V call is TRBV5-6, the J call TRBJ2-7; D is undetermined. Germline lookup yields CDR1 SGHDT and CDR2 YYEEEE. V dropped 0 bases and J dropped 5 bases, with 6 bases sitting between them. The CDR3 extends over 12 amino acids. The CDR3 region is CASSLGSNEQYF. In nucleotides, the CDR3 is TGTGCCAGCAGCTTGGGAAGCAACGAGCAGTACTTC.

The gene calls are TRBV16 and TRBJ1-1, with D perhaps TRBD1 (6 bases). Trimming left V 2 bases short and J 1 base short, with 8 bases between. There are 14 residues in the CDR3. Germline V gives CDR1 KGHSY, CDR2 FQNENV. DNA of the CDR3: TGTGCCAGCAGCCAAGTCAGGGGGAACACTGAAGCTTTCTTT. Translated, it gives CASSQVRGNTEAFF. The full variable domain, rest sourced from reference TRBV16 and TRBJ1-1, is GEEVAQTPKHLVRGEGQKAKLYCAPIKGHSYVFWYQQVLKNEFKFLISFQNENVFDETGMPKERFSAKCLPNSPCSLEIQATKLEDSAVYFCASSQVRGNTEAFFGQGTRLTVV.

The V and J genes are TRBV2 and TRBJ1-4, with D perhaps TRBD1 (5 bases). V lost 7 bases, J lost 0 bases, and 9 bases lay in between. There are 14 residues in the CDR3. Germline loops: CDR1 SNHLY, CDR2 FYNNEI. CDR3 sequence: CASTTGTTNEKLFF. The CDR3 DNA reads TGTGCCAGCACCACAGGCACAACTAATGAAAAACTGTTTTTT. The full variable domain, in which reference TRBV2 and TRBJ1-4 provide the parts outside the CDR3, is EPEVTQTPSHQVTQMGQEVILRCVPISNHLYFYWYRQILGQKVEFLVSFYNNEISEKSEIFDDQFSVERPDGSNFTLKIRSTKLEDSAMYFCASTTGTTNEKLFFGSGTQLSVL.

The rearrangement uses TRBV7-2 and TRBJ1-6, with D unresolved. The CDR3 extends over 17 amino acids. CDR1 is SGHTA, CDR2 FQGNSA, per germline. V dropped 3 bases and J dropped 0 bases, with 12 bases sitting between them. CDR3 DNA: TGTGCCAGCAGCTTTACTTACCCAAGCTCCTATAATTCACCCCTCCACTTT. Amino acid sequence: CASSFTYPSSYNSPLHF.